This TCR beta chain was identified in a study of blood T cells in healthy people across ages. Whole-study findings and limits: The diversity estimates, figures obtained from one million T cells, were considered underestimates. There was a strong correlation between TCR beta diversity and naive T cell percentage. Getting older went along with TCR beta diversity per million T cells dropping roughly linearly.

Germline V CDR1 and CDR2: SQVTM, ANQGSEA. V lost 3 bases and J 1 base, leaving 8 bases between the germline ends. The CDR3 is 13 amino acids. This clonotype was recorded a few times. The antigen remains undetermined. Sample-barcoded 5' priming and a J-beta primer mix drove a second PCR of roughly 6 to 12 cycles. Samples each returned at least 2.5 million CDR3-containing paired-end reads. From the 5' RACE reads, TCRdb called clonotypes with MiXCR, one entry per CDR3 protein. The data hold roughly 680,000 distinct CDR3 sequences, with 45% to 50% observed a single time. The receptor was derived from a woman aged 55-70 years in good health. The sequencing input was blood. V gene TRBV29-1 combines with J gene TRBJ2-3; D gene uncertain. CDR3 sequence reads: CSVEDGGTDTQYF. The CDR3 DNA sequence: TGCAGCGTTGAGGATGGAGGCACAGATACGCAGTATTTT.